This TCR beta chain came from a study of blood T cells in healthy people across ages. Study conclusions and caveats: Both naive CD4+ cell counts and diversity were greater in long-lived donors than in aged donors.

With a J-beta primer mix and a sample-barcoded 5' primer, a second PCR ran about 7 to 12 cycles. A tag from a template-switch adaptor with 12 random nucleotides marked each cDNA molecule. Samples each returned at least 3 million CDR3-containing paired-end reads. TCRdb recomputed calls from the 5' RACE reads with MiXCR, one row per CDR3 protein. In the table there are 650,000 to 1,000,000 distinct CDR3 sequences, 35% to 40% of which are singletons. Total RNA extracted from each sample amounted to at least 6 micrograms. CDR1 and CDR2 (germline): MNHNS, SASEGT. CDR3 size: 16 residues. The table lists this clonotype with a few counts. Its antigen remains unidentified.

This sequence originates from a man between 18 and 29 years old in good health. The rearrangement links TRBV6-1 to TRBJ2-5, with 10 positions matching TRBD1. The J call may not be correct, given that the DNA end is closer to TRBJ2-7. Source material: blood. The CDR3, as DNA: TGTGCCAGCAGTCCTGAAACCTGGGACAGGGGCTACGAGCAGTACTTC. Translation: CASSPETWDRGYEQYF.